One and the same sample provided the 4 T cell receptor beta chains below, sequenced in a study of blood T cell repertoires in COVID-19. This table comes from immunoSEQ multiplex PCR, and its TCRdb copy is limited to in-frame clones, with some not included. This sample carries 200,000 to 300,000 clones, roughly 88% of them seen once, and the ten largest clones take roughly 1.9%. The sequencing input was PBMCs or T cells enriched from blood (not recorded which). These TCRs come from a woman aged 50 to 60 who had recovered from COVID-19.

The V call is TRBV30, the J call TRBJ1-1, with D tentatively TRBD1 (5 bases). The CDR3 sequence is 13 residues long. V was clipped by 2 bases and J by 10 bases, with 17 bases between them. Per germline, CDR1 GTSNPN and CDR2 SVGIG (reference sequence). CDR3 region: CAWSFGTSKGAFF. DNA for the CDR3: TGTGCCTGGAGTTTCGGGACTTCCAAGGGAGCTTTCTTT. Full variable domain (remainder filled in from reference TRBV30 and TRBJ1-1): SQTIHQWPATLVQPVGSPLSLECTVEGTSNPNLYWYRQAAGRGLQLLFYSVGIGQISSEVPQNLSASRPQDRQFILSSKKLLLSDSGFYLCAWSFGTSKGAFFGQGTRLTVV.

The J gene is TRBJ2-1, the V gene TRBV9; 7 bases agree with TRBD2. This CDR3 has 15 residues. Trimming at V came to 7 bases and at J to 0 bases, leaving 7 bases not matched to a gene. Per germline, CDR1 SGDLS and CDR2 YYNGEE. The CDR3 region is CASQREPSSYNEQFF. The CDR3 DNA follows: TGTGCCAGCCAGCGGGAACCGAGCTCCTACAATGAGCAGTTCTTC.

V gene TRBV7-9 combines with J gene TRBJ2-5; D is unresolved. CDR3 size: 12 residues. Trimming took 3 bases from V and 2 from J, leaving 4 bases between them. The germline V gene has CDR1 SEHNR and CDR2 FQNEAQ (reference sequence). CDR3: CASSFLQETQYF. CDR3 bases: TGTGCCAGCAGCTTCCTACAAGAGACCCAGTACTTC.

The chain couples TRBV5-6 to TRBJ2-2, with D maybe TRBD2 (6 bases). Germline V gives CDR1 SGHDT, CDR2 YYEEEE. Trimming removed 0 bases from V and 5 bases from J, with 14 bases in between. The length of the CDR3 is 16 residues. CDR3 protein: CASSLVLREETGELFF. CDR3 nucleotides: TGTGCCAGCAGCTTGGTCCTCAGGGAGGAAACCGGGGAGCTGTTTTTT. Filled out from reference TRBV5-6 and TRBJ2-2, the complete variable domain reads DAGVTQSPTHLIKTRGQQVTLRCSPKSGHDTVSWYQQALGQGPQFIFQYYEEEERQRGNFPDRFSGHQFPNYSSELNVNALLLGDSALYLCASSLVLREETGELFFGEGSRLTVL.